A single sample gave rise to the 3 T cell receptor beta chains below, sequenced in a study of early T cells in non-severe SARS-CoV-2 infection (dated by TCRdb to the early 2020s). Receptor libraries were prepared by 5' RACE. These reads were obtained on a NextSeq 500. Starting from the raw public reads, TCRdb applied fastp trimming at Q25, assembled clones with MiXCR and retained in-frame beta chains. One record per CDR3 amino acid sequence lists the most common genes and DNA. Here the sample has some 46,000 distinct CDR3 sequences; about 6.5% occur a single time. Clones ranked in the top ten supply around 20% of the sample. Sequenced material: whole blood, taken at baseline. These receptors originate from an adult who was a healthcare worker with PCR-confirmed SARS-CoV-2 infection or an uninfected control (not recorded which).

This clonotype was seen at least ten times. V is TRBV15 and J is TRBJ2-7; D ambiguous. The V end lost 1 base, the J end lost 0 bases, and 13 bases lay between the germline ends. CDR3 length equals 16 residues. Germline-derived CDR1 and CDR2 are LNHNV and YYDKDF (reference sequence). CDR3 loop: CATSRGRPVSSYEQYF. The CDR3, as DNA: TGTGCCACCAGCAGAGGTAGGCCGGTTAGCTCCTACGAGCAGTACTTC.

Ten or more counts support this clonotype. The chain is built from TRBV12-3 or TRBV12-4 and TRBJ1-4; no clear D gene. This CDR3 comprises 14 residues. The V gene lost 5 bases and the J gene lost 6 bases, with 13 bases spanning the gap. The CDR3 is CASSHPAGDEKLFF. The CDR3 DNA follows: TGTGCCAGCAGTCACCCCGCTGGGGATGAAAAACTGTTTTTT.

This clonotype was seen ten or more times. The CDR3 DNA is TGCGCCAGCAGCCAGTTGGGTCTTACAGATACGCAGTATTTT. It yields the protein CASSQLGLTDTQYF. The chain joins TRBV4-3 to TRBJ2-3, with unresolved D. Trimming cost V 3 bases and J 3 bases, with 10 bases left between them. Looked up from germline, CDR1 is LGHNA and CDR2 is YSLEER. This CDR3 region has 14 residues.